This T cell receptor beta chain was sequenced during a study of T cell responses to AZD1222 COVID-19 vaccine. Whole-study results and caveats: Only 5 to 7 individuals given AZD1222 were seropositive at baseline. All repertoire sampling was performed exclusively after the peak T cell response. Most donors were white British and more were female, and clonal diversity was possibly underestimated.

Of note for this clone: As yet, its antigen is unknown.

Generated by immunoSEQ multiplex PCR, the TCRdb table keeps only in-frame clones and is missing some. The sample shows about 140,000 clones, around 91% of them seen only once. V lost 7 bases, J lost 7 bases, and 6 bases stayed unmatched. The length of the CDR3 is 13 residues. This TCR was sampled from an adult in good health. The V and J genes are TRBV12-3 or TRBV12-4 and TRBJ1-5, with TRBD1 matching over 8 bases. The sample here was peripheral blood, taken on day 0 of AZD1222 vaccination. The CDR3 sequence: CASTTGGGQPQHF. In DNA form, the CDR3 reads TGTGCCAGCACCACAGGGGGAGGGCAGCCCCAGCATTTT.